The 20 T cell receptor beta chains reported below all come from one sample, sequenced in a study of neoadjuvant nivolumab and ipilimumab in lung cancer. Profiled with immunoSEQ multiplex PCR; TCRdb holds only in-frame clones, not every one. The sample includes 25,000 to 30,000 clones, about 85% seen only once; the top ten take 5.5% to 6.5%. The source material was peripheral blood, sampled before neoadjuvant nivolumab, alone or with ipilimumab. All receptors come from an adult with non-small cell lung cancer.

In nucleotides, the CDR3 is TGTGCCAGCAGTCCAGGGGGCACCGGGGAGCTGTTTTTT. Protein sequence: CASSPGGTGELFF. The V gene is TRBV11-3, the J gene TRBJ2-2, with 7 bases fitting TRBD1. V gave up 6 bases and J gave up 4 bases; unmatched junction bases: 2. Germline CDR1 and CDR2: SGHNT and YENEEA. CDR3 size: 13 residues. Filled out from reference TRBV11-3 and TRBJ2-2, the complete variable domain reads EAGVVQSPRYKIIEKKQPVAFWCNPISGHNTLYWYLQNLGQGPELLIRYENEEAVDDSQLPKDRFSAERLKGVDSTLKIQPAELGDSAVYLCASSPGGTGELFFGEGSRLTVL.

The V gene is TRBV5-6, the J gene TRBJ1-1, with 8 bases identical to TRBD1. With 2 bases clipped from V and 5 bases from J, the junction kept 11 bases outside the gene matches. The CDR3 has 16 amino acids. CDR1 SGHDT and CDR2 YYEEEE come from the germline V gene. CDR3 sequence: CASSFGTGPLRTEAFF. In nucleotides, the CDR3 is TGTGCCAGCAGCTTCGGGACAGGCCCACTTAGGACTGAAGCTTTCTTT.

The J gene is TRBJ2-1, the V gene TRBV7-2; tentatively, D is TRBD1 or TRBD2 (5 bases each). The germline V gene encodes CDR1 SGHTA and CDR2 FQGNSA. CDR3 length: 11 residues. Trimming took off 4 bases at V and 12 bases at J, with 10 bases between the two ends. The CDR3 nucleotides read TGTGCCAGCAGCTCAGCGAGGGGGCAGTTCTTC. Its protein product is CASSSARGQFF.

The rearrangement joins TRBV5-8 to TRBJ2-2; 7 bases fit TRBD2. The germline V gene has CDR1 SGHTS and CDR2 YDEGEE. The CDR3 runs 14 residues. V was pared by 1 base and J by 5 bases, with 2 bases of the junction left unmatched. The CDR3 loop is CASSLSGVTGELFF. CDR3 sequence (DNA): TGTGCCAGCAGCTTGAGCGGGGTTACCGGGGAGCTGTTTTTT.

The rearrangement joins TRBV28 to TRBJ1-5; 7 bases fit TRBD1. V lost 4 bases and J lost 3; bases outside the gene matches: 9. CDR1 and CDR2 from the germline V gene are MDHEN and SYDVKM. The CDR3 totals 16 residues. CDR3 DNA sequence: TGTGCCAGCAGTTCCTTCGGGGGACAGCTCAATCAGCCCCAGCATTTT. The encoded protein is CASSSFGGQLNQPQHF. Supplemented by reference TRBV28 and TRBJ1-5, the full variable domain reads DVKVTQSSRYLVKRTGEKVFLECVQDMDHENMFWYRQDPGLGLRLIYFSYDVKMKEKGDIPEGYSVSREKKERFSLILESASTNQTSMYLCASSSFGGQLNQPQHFGDGTRLSIL.

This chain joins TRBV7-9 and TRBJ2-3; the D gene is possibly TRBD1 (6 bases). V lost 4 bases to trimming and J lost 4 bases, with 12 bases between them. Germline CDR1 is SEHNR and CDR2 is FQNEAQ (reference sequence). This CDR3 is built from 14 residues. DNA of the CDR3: TGTGCCAGCAGCTCCCTTCAGGGGTCAGATACGCAGTATTTT. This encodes CASSSLQGSDTQYF. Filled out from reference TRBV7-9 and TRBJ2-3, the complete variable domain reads DTGVSQNPRHKITKRGQNVTFRCDPISEHNRLYWYRQTLGQGPEFLTYFQNEAQLEKSRLLSDRFSAERPKGSFSTLEIQRTEQGDSAMYLCASSSLQGSDTQYFGPGTRLTVL.

CDR3 loop: CASRGAPSAIHNEQFF. The CDR3 coding sequence is TGTGCCAGCAGGGGAGCCCCCAGCGCAATACACAATGAGCAGTTCTTC. The gene calls are TRBV2 and TRBJ2-1; a weak D match, TRBD2 (5 bases). Germline CDR1 is SNHLY and CDR2 is FYNNEI. Trimming took 6 bases from V and 5 from J, leaving 20 bases between them. The CDR3 is made up of 16 amino acids.

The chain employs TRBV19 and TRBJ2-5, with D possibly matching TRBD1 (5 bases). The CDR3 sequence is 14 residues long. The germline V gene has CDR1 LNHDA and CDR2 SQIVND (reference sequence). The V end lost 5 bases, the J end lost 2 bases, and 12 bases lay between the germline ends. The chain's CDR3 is CASSLQGLQETQYF. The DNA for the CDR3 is TGTGCCAGTAGTCTCCAGGGCCTTCAAGAGACCCAGTACTTC.

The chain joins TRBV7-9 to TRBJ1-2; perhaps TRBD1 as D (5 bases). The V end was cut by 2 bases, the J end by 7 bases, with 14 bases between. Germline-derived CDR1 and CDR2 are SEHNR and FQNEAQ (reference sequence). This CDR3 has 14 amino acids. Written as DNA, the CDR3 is TGTGCCAGCAGCTTAAGCAGGGAGACGGCTGGCTACACCTTC. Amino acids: CASSLSRETAGYTF.

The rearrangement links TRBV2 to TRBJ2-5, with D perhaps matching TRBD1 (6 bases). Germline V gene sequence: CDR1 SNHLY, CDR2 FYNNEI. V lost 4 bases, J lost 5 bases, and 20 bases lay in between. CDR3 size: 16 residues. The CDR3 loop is CASSGVGALIRETQYF. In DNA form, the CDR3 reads TGTGCCAGCAGTGGGGTGGGGGCCCTAATTCGGGAGACCCAGTACTTC.

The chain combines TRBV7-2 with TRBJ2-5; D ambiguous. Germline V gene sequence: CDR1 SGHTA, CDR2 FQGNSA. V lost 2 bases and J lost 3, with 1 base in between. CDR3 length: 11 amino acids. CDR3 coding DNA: TGTGCCAGCAGCTTAAAAGAGACCCAGTACTTC. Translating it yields CASSLKETQYF.

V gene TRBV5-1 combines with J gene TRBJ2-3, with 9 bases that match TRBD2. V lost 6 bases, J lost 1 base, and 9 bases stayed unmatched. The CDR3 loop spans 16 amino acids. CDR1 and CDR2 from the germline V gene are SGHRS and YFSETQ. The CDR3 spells CASNVASGAGTDTQYF. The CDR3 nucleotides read TGCGCCAGCAACGTGGCTAGCGGGGCCGGCACAGATACGCAGTATTTT.

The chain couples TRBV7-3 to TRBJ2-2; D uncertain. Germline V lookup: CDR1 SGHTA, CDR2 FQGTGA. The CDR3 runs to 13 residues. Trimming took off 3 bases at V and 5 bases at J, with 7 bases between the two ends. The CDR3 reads CASSFGPTGELFF. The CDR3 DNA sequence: TGTGCCAGCAGCTTCGGACCAACCGGGGAGCTGTTTTTT.

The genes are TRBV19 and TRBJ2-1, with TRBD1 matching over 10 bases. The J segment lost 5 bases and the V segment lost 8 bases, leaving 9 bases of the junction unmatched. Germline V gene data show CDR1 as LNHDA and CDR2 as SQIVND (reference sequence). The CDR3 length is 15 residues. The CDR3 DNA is TGTGCCAGTGCCCTGGGGACAGGGGCCAACAATGAGCAGTTCTTC. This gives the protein CASALGTGANNEQFF. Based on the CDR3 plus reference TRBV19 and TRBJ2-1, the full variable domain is DGGITQSPKYLFRKEGQNVTLSCEQNLNHDAMYWYRQDPGQGLRLIYYSQIVNDFQKGDIAEGYSVSREKKESFPLTVTSAQKNPTAFYLCASALGTGANNEQFFGPGTRLTVL.

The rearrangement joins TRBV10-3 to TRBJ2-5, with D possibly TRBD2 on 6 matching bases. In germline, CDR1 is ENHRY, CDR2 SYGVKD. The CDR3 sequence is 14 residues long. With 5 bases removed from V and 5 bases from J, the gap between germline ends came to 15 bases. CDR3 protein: CAISSRGAGETQYF. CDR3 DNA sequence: TGTGCCATCAGTTCGAGGGGCGCGGGGGAGACCCAGTACTTC.

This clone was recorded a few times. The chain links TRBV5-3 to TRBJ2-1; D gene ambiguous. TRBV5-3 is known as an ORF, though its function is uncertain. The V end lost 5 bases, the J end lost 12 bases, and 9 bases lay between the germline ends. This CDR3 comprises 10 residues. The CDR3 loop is CARRPDMQFF. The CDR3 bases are TGTGCCAGAAGACCGGATATGCAGTTCTTC.

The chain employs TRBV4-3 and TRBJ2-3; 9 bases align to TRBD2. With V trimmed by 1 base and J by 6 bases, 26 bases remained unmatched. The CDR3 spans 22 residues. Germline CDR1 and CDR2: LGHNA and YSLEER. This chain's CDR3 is CASSQVGAWGLANPNILDTQYF. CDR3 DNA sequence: TGCGCCAGCAGCCAAGTTGGAGCTTGGGGACTAGCCAACCCGAACATCTTGGATACGCAGTATTTT.

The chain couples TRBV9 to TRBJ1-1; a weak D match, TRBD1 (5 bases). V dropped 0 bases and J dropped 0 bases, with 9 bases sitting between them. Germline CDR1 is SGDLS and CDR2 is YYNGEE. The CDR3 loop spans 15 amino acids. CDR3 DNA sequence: TGTGCCAGCAGCGTAGACGGGACCATGAACACTGAAGCTTTCTTT. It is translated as CASSVDGTMNTEAFF.

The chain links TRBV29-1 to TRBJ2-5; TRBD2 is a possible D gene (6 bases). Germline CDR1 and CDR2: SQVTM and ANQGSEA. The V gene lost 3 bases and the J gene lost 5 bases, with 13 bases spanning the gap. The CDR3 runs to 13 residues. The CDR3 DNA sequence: TGCAGCGTTGAGACCCGTGGGAGGGAGACCCAGTACTTC. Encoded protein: CSVETRGRETQYF.

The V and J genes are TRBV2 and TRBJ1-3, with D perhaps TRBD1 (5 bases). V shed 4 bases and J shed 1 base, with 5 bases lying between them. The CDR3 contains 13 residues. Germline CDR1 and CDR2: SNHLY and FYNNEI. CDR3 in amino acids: CASSGTSGNTIYF. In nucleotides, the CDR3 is TGTGCCAGCAGTGGGACATCTGGAAACACCATATATTTT.